This T cell receptor (beta chain) came from a study of CD8 T cells in ankylosing spondylitis. Overall study results and limits: Some motif variants had been reported before (in reactive arthritis synovial fluid and blood). Disease-linked clones had a CD8+ phenotype and relatively low frequency in peripheral blood.

Libraries for TCR beta were made by quantitative 5'-RACE with molecular barcodes. TCRdb reprocessed the 5' RACE reads with MiXCR, giving one entry per CDR3 protein. Found here are under 250,000 distinct CDR3 sequences, around 10% of them singletons; the top ten hold less than 8%. Germline V gene lookup returns CDR1 SGHRS and CDR2 YFSETQ. This CDR3 region has 14 residues. V gave up 0 bases and J gave up 0 bases, with 6 bases separating them. This clonotype occurred a few times. Antigen unknown. Material for sequencing was blood, either unsorted or a sorted T cell fraction (not recorded which). The source of this sequence is a male donor with ankylosing spondylitis or in good health (not recorded which). The chain combines TRBV5-1 with TRBJ2-5, with D hard to call. The CDR3: CASSLGGNQETQYF. CDR3 DNA sequence: TGCGCCAGCAGCTTGGGGGGTAACCAAGAGACCCAGTACTTC. The full variable domain, with the rest looked up from reference TRBV5-1 and TRBJ2-5, is KAGVTQTPRYLIKTRGQQVTLSCSPISGHRSVSWYQQTPGQGLQFLFEYFSETQRNKGNFPGRFSGRQFSNSRSEMNVSTLELGDSALYLCASSLGGNQETQYFGPGTRLLVL.